The clone carrying this T cell receptor (beta chain) was seen a few times. Its target is unknown. After constant-region reverse-primer amplification, full-length variable regions underwent semi-nested PCR with Nested Universal Primer A. Each CDR3 protein is one row after TCRdb ran MiXCR on the 5' RACE reads. The sample holds about 42,000 distinct CDR3 sequences, roughly a fifth seen once. V shed 7 bases and J 2 bases; nucleotides not matched to a gene: 5. Germline V gene lookup returns CDR1 DFQATT and CDR2 SNEGSKA (reference sequence). The CDR3 runs 13 residues. Treg sorting used a CD4+CD25+CD127-/low gate. Notes on the study in general: In terms of TCR gene usage, tumor memory CD4+ T cells clustered together with blood and lymph node memory CD4+ cells, as well as with lymph node naive CD4+ cells.

The origin of this receptor is a female donor with breast cancer. Sequencing was carried out using Tregs sorted from blood. The V gene is TRBV20-1, the J gene TRBJ2-1; 7 positions agree with TRBD2. CDR3 bases: TGCAGTGGTAAGCGGGGAACCTACAATGAGCAGTTCTTC. This encodes CSGKRGTYNEQFF.